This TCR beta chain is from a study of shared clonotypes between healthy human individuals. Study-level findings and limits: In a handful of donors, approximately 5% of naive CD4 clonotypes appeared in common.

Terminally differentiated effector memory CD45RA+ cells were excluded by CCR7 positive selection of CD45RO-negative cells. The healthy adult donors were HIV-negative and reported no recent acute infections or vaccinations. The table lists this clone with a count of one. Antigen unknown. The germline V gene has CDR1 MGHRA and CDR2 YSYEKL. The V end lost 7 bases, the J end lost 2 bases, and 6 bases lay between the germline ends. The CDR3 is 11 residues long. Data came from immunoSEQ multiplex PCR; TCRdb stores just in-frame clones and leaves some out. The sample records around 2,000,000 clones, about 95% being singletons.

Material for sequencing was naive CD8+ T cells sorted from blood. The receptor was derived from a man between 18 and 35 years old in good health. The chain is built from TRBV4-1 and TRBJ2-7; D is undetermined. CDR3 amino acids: CASKGPYEQYF. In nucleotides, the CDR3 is TGCGCCAGCAAAGGGCCCTACGAGCAGTACTTC.